This T cell receptor beta chain was sequenced during a study of blood T cell repertoires in COVID-19. Study-level background: Specimens from acute and convalescent COVID-19 originated in the United States, Italy and Spain. Sample material is recorded as cDNA or gDNA derived from T cells, B-cell-depleted T cells, or PBMCs.

This CDR3 is 12 amino acids long. Seattle cases were enrolled at active infection and followed longitudinally. In the original analysis: Reference gene primers were amplified, and this amplification served to estimate nucleated cell counts. Here immunoSEQ multiplex PCR was the method, and the copy in TCRdb shows in-frame clones only, minus some. V, J and clone size derive from that table, while D and trimming were established from the DNA sequence. The table has almost 300,000 clones, roughly 90% seen once. The specimen sequenced was peripheral blood. The V call is TRBV21-1, the J call TRBJ2-3; TRBD2 is the table's D call, not checked against the DNA. TRBV21-1 has pseudogene status. The sequence was collected from a woman aged 25 to 39 with COVID-19, enrolled during active disease. The CDR3 reads CASSNPGLTQYF. In nucleotides, the CDR3 is TGTGCCAGCAGCAACCCCGGACTAACGCAGTATTTT.